The count of the clone carrying this TCR beta chain is one. The antigen is not known. The CDR3 loop spans 13 amino acids. Germline assignment: CDR1 SGHVS and CDR2 FNYEAQ. V lost 3 bases, J lost 4 bases, and 10 bases lay in between. The entry originates in a study of T cell responses to AZD1222 COVID-19 vaccine. About the study: Whether given at about 4 or about 12 weeks, second doses were pooled. Study-level findings and limits: Reports say nearly half of spike-specific TCRs go after unmutated variant regions. Mapped onto spike, vaccine-associated CD4 TCRs spanned it and were dominant at 160-218 and 743-854.

Produced via immunoSEQ multiplex PCR; TCRdb's table is partial and in-frame only. The table has roughly 150,000 clones, approximately 94% seen once. The clonotype originates from an adult in good health. The sequenced sample was peripheral blood, obtained on day 0 of AZD1222 vaccination. The rearrangement joins TRBV7-6 to TRBJ2-7; D remains ambiguous. The CDR3 loop is CASSFTTRYEQYF. As DNA, the CDR3 is TGTGCCAGCAGCTTCACGACAAGGTACGAGCAGTACTTC.